The subject of this entry is one TCR beta chain. CDR1 and CDR2 from the germline V gene are MNHEY and SVGEGT. V was clipped by 5 bases and J by 6 bases, with 6 bases between them. The CDR3 is 11 amino acids. This specimen belongs to a study of blood T cell repertoires in COVID-19. Looking at the study overall: Whether acute or convalescent, the COVID-19 samples came from the United States, Italy and Spain. Sources were T cells, B-cell-depleted T cells, or PBMCs; the material itself was cDNA or gDNA.

As originally analysed: Reference gene primer amplification yielded estimated nucleated cell counts. This table comes from immunoSEQ multiplex PCR, and its TCRdb copy is limited to in-frame clones, with some not included. That table furnishes V, J and clone size, whereas the DNA furnished D and trimming. The sample consists of approximately 190,000 clones, approximately 84% of them appearing once. The sequencing input was peripheral blood. The receptor was isolated from a human donor with acute or convalescent COVID-19. The donor label of this sample is uncertain. The chain has TRBV6-2 or TRBV6-3 and TRBJ2-3; D call uncertain. CDR3 residues: CASSHGDTQYF. The CDR3 nucleotides read TGTGCCAGCAGTCACGGGGATACGCAGTATTTT.